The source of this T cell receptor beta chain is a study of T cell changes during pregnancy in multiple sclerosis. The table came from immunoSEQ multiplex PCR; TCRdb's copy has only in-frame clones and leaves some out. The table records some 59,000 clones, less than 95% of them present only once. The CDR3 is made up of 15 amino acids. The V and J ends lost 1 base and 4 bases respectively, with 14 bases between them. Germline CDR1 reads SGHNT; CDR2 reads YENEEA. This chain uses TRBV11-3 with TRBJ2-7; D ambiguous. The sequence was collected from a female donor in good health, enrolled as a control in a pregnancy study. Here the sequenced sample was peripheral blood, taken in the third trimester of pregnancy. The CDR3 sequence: CASSLVTGPGYEQYF. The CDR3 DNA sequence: TGTGCCAGCAGCTTAGTTACGGGTCCTGGGTACGAGCAGTACTTC.